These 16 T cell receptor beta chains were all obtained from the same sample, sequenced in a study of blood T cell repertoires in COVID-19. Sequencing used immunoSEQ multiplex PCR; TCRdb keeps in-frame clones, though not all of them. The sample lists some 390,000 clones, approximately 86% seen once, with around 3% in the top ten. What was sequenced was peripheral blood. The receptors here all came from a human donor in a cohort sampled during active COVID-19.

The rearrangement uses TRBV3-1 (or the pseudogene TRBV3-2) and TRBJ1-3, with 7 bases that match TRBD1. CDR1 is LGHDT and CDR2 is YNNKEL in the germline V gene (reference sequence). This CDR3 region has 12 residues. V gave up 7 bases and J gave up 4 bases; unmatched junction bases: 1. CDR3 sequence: CASTGQGNTIYF. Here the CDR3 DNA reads TGTGCCAGCACGGGACAGGGAAACACCATATATTTT.

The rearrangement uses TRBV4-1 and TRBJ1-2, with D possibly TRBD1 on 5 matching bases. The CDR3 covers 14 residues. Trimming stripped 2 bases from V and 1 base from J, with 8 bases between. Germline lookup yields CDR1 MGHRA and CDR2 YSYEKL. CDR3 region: CASSQPGHNYGYTF. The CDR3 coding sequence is TGCGCCAGCAGCCAACCCGGACATAACTATGGCTACACCTTC.

The CDR3 coding sequence is TGTGCCAGCAGCCAAGTGGTACTAGGCGGCGAGCAGTACTTC. Amino acid sequence: CASSQVVLGGEQYF. The chain has TRBV27 and TRBJ2-7; the D gene is possibly TRBD2 (5 bases). The germline gives CDR1 MNHEY, CDR2 SMNVEV (reference sequence). CDR3 length: 14 amino acids. V was pared by 6 bases and J by 6 bases, with 18 bases between.

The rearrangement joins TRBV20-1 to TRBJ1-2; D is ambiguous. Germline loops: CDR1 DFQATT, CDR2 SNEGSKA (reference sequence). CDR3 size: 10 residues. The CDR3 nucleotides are TGCACCCTGCGTTGCGTCTGCTACACCTTC. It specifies CTLRCVCYTF.

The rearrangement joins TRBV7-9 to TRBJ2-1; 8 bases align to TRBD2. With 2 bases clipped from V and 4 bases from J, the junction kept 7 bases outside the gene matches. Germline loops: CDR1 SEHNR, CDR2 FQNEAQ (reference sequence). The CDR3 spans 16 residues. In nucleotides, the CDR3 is TGTGCCAGCAGCTTAACTGGCTTAGCGGGGTACAATGAGCAGTTCTTC. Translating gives CASSLTGLAGYNEQFF.

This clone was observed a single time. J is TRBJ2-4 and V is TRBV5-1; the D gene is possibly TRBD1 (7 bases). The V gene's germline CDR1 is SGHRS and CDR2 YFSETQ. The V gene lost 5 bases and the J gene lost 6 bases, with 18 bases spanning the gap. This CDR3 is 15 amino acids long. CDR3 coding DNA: TGCGCCAGCAGGGCTGACGGAGGGGGCGTAAACATTCAGTACTTC. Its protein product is CASRADGGGVNIQYF.

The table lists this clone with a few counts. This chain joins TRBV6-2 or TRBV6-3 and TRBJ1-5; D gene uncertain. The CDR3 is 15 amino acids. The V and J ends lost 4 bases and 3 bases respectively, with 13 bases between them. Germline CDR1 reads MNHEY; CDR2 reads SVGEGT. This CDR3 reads CASSSAAVPNQPQHF. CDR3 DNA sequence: TGTGCCAGCAGTTCGGCCGCGGTCCCCAATCAGCCCCAGCATTTT.

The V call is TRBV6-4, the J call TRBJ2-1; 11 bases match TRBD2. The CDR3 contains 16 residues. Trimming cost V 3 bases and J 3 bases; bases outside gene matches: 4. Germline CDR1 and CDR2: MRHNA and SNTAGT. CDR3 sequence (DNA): TGTGCCAGCAGTGAATCAGGGACTAGCGGCTACAATGAGCAGTTCTTC. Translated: CASSESGTSGYNEQFF.

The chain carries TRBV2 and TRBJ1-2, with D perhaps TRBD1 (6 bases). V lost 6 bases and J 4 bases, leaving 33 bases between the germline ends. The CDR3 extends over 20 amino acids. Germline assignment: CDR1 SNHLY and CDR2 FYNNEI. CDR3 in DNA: TGTGCCAGCAGGGGGGGGCTCCAGTCATGGCAGTACATACGCTTCTATGGCTACACCTTC. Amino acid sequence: CASRGGLQSWQYIRFYGYTF.

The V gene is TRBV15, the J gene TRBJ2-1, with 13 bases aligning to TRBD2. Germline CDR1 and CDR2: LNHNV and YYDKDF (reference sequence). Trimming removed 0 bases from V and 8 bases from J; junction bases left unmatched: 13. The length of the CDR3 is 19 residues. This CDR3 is CATSRDRPLGLAGRDEQFF. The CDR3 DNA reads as TGTGCCACCAGCAGAGATCGGCCGTTGGGACTAGCGGGACGGGATGAGCAGTTCTTC. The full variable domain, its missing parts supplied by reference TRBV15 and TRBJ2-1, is DAMVIQNPRYQVTQFGKPVTLSCSQTLNHNVMYWYQQKSSQAPKLLFHYYDKDFNNEADTPDNFQSRRPNTSFCFLDIRSPGLGDTAMYLCATSRDRPLGLAGRDEQFFGPGTRLTVL.

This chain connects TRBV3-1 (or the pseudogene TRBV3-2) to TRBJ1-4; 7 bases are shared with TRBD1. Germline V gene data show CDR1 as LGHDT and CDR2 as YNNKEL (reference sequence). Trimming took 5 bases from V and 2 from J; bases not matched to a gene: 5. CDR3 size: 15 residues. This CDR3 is CASSATGNTNEKLFF. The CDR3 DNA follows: TGTGCCAGCAGCGCGACAGGGAATACTAATGAAAAACTGTTTTTT.

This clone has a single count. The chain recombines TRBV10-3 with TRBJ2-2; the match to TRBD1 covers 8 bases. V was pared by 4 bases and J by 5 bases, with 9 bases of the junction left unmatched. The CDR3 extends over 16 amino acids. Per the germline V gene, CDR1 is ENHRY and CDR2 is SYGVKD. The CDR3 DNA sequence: TGTGCCATCAGTGTCGGGACAGGCCTGGGGACCGGGGAGCTGTTTTTT. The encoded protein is CAISVGTGLGTGELFF.

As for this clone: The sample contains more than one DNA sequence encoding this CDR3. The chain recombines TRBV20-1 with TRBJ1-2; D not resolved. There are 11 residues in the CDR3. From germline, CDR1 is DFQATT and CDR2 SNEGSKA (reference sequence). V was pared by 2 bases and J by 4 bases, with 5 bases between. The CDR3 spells CSARRGYGYTF. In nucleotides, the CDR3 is TGCAGTGCTAGACGGGGCTATGGCTACACCTTC.

In nucleotides, the CDR3 is TGCGCCAGCAGTCAATCCCGGACAGAGAAGATGAACACTGAAGCTTTCTTT. It encodes CASSQSRTEKMNTEAFF. The V gene is TRBV23-1, the J gene TRBJ1-1, with D perhaps matching TRBD1 (6 bases). TRBV23-1 is flagged as an ORF with uncertain function. The CDR3 consists of 17 residues. V was pared by 0 bases and J by 0 bases, with 14 bases between.

Here the CDR3 reads CASSRTSGTEGETQYF. DNA for the CDR3: TGTGCCAGCAGCCGAACCTCCGGGACAGAAGGAGAGACCCAGTACTTC. This chain uses TRBV5-4 with TRBJ2-5; 7 bases map to TRBD1. CDR3 size: 16 residues. In germline, CDR1 is SGHNT, CDR2 YYREEE (reference sequence). V trimming: 4 bases; J trimming: 4 bases; junction bases outside the gene matches: 13.

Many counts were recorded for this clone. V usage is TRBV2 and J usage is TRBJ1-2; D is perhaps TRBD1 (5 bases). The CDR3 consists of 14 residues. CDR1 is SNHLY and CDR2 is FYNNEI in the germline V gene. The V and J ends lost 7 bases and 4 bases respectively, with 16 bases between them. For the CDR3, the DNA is TGTGCCAGCATAGGAACGGGGGGTGGCTATGGCTACACCTTC. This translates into CASIGTGGGYGYTF.